One sample yielded the 7 T cell receptor beta chains listed below, sequenced in a study of T cell responses to AZD1222 COVID-19 vaccine. TCRdb's copy holds only in-frame clones and misses some; the assay was immunoSEQ multiplex PCR. The sample has approximately 19,000 clones; around 81% are singletons. Sequences were derived from peripheral blood, sampled 28 days after the second AZD1222 dose. The receptors shown here come from an adult who received the AZD1222 COVID-19 vaccine.

This chain joins TRBV7-2 and TRBJ2-7, with D perhaps TRBD1 or TRBD2 (5 bases each). Trimming removed 2 bases at V and 6 bases at J, with 17 bases between. Germline CDR1 and CDR2: SGHTA and FQGNSA. This CDR3 is 15 amino acids long. The CDR3 protein is CASSLTRTLIGEQYF. The CDR3 DNA reads as TGTGCCAGCAGCTTAACTAGGACACTCATCGGCGAGCAGTACTTC.

The chain uses TRBV7-2 and TRBJ1-2; D not certain. Germline loops: CDR1 SGHTA, CDR2 FQGNSA. V lost 1 base to trimming and J lost 4 bases, with 13 bases between them. The length of the CDR3 is 15 residues. This chain's CDR3 is CASSLVGRASYGYTF. The CDR3 DNA sequence: TGTGCCAGCAGCTTAGTCGGTAGGGCGAGCTATGGCTACACCTTC. Drawing the rest from reference TRBV7-2 and TRBJ1-2, the complete variable domain is GAGVSQSPSNKVTEKGKDVELRCDPISGHTALYWYRQSLGQGLEFLIYFQGNSAPDKSGLPSDRFSAERTGGSVSTLTIQRTQQEDSAVYLCASSLVGRASYGYTFGSGTRLTVV.

J is TRBJ1-1 and V is TRBV5-5, with 8 positions matching TRBD1. Germline CDR1 SGHKS, CDR2 YYEKEE (reference sequence). V lost 5 bases and J lost 1; bases outside the gene matches: 7. The CDR3 loop spans 15 amino acids. CDR3 region: CASSRTGTGNTEAFF. Here the CDR3 DNA reads TGTGCCAGCAGTCGAACCGGGACAGGGAACACTGAAGCTTTCTTT.

A few counts support this clone. V and J are TRBV2 and TRBJ1-3, with TRBD1 as a possible D gene (6 bases). This CDR3 has 17 amino acids. V lost 5 bases to trimming and J lost 3 bases, with 20 bases between them. Germline CDR1 SNHLY, CDR2 FYNNEI. Written as DNA, the CDR3 is TGTGCCAGCAGTAGGGGTGGCAGGACAGCGGATGGAAACACCATATATTTT. It is translated as CASSRGGRTADGNTIYF.

The V and J genes are TRBV5-4 and TRBJ2-2, with 7 positions matching TRBD2. With V trimmed by 0 bases and J by 0 bases, 11 bases remained unmatched. CDR1 is SGHNT and CDR2 is YYREEE in the germline V gene (reference sequence). This CDR3 has 19 residues. The CDR3 region has the DNA TGTGCCAGCAGCTTGGGTTGGGGCGGGAGAGCGGCGAACACCGGGGAGCTGTTTTTT. Translating it yields CASSLGWGGRAANTGELFF. Combining the CDR3 with reference TRBV5-4 and TRBJ2-2 gives the whole variable domain ETGVTQSPTHLIKTRGQQVTLRCSSQSGHNTVSWYQQALGQGPQFIFQYYREEENGRGNFPPRFSGLQFPNYSSELNVNALELDDSALYLCASSLGWGGRAANTGELFFGEGSRLTVL.

The count of this clone is one. The gene calls are TRBV5-5 and TRBJ2-3; unclear D gene. The CDR3 extends over 12 amino acids. The germline V gene has CDR1 SGHKS and CDR2 YYEKEE (reference sequence). Trimming took 7 bases from V and 2 from J, leaving 8 bases between them. The CDR3, as DNA: TGTGCCAGCGCTTGGGTCACAGATACGCAGTATTTT. This translates into CASAWVTDTQYF.

The chain carries TRBV9 and TRBJ2-1; D perhaps matches TRBD2 (6 bases). The CDR3 has 16 amino acids. V lost 0 bases and J 4 bases, leaving 14 bases between the germline ends. Germline CDR1 SGDLS, CDR2 YYNGEE. CDR3 region: CASSVVGSGEYNEQFF. CDR3 DNA sequence: TGTGCCAGCAGCGTAGTCGGTAGCGGAGAATACAATGAGCAGTTCTTC.